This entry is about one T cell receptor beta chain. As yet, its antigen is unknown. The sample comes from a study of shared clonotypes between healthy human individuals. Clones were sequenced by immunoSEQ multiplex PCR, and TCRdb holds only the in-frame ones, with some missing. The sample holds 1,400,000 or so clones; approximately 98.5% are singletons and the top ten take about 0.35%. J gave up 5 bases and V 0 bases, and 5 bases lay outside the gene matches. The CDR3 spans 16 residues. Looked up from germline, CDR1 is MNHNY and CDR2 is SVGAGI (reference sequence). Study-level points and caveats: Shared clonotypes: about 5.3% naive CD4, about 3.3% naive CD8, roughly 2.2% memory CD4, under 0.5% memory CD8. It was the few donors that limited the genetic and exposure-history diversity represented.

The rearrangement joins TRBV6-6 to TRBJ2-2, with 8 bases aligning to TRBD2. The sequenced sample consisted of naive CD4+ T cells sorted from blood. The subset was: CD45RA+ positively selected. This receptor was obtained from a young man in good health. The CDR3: CASSYSSGRMTGELFF. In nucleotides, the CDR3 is TGTGCCAGCAGTTACTCGAGCGGGAGAATGACCGGGGAGCTGTTTTTT.